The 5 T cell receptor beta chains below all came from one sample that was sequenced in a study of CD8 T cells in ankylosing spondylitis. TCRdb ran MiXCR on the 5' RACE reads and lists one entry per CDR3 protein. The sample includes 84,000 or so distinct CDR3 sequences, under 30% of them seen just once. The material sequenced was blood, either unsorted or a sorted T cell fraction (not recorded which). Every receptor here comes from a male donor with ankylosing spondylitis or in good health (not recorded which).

The CDR3 sequence: CASSSPYQGGKAFF. The CDR3 nucleotides read TGTGCCAGCAGCTCACCTTACCAGGGGGGCAAAGCTTTCTTT. The rearrangement uses TRBV7-3 and TRBJ1-1; 7 nucleotides match TRBD1. The CDR3 length is 14 residues. The germline V gene encodes CDR1 SGHTA and CDR2 FQGTGA. Unmatched junction bases numbered 11, after V lost 4 bases and J lost 9 bases.

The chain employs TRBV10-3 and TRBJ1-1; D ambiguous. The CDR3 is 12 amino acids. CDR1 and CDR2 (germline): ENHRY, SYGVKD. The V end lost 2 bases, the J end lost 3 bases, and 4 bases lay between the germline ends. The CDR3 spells CAISEGDTEAFF. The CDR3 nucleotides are TGTGCCATCAGTGAGGGGGACACTGAAGCTTTCTTT.

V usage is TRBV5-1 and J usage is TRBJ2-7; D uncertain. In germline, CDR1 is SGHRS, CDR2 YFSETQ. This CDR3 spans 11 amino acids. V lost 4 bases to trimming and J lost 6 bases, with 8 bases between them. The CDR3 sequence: CASSLSTEQYF. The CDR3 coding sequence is TGCGCCAGCAGCCTCTCCACCGAGCAGTACTTC.

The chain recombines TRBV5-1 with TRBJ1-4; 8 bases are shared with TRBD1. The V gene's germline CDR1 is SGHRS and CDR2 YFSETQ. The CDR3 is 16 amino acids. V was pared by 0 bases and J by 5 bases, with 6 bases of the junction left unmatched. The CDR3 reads CASSLEQGARNEKLFF. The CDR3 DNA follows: TGCGCCAGCAGCTTGGAGCAGGGGGCTCGAAATGAAAAACTGTTTTTT.

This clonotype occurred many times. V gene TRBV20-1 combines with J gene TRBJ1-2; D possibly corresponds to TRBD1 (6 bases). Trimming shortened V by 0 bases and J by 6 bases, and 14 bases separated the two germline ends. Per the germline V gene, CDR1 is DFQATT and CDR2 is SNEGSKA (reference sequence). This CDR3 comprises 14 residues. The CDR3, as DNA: TGCAGTGCTAGAGAGCAGGACAGCGTTGATGGCTACACCTTC. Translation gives CSAREQDSVDGYTF.